This TCR beta chain was found in a study of blood T cell repertoires in COVID-19. J was trimmed by 3 bases and V by 1 base; bases with no gene match: 9. CDR3 length: 16 amino acids. Germline V lookup: CDR1 MGHRA, CDR2 YSYEKL. Profiling relied on immunoSEQ multiplex PCR, and the TCRdb table lists in-frame clones only, not all of them. The data show 250,000 to 300,000 clones, 81% seen once. The sequence derives from a woman aged 60-70 years with active or convalescent COVID-19. The sample comprised peripheral blood. The chain combines TRBV4-1 with TRBJ2-7, with 7 bases that match TRBD1. Written as DNA, the CDR3 is TGCGCCAGCAGCCAAGTAGTGAGGGACAGTGGCTACGAGCAGTACTTC. Amino acids: CASSQVVRDSGYEQYF.